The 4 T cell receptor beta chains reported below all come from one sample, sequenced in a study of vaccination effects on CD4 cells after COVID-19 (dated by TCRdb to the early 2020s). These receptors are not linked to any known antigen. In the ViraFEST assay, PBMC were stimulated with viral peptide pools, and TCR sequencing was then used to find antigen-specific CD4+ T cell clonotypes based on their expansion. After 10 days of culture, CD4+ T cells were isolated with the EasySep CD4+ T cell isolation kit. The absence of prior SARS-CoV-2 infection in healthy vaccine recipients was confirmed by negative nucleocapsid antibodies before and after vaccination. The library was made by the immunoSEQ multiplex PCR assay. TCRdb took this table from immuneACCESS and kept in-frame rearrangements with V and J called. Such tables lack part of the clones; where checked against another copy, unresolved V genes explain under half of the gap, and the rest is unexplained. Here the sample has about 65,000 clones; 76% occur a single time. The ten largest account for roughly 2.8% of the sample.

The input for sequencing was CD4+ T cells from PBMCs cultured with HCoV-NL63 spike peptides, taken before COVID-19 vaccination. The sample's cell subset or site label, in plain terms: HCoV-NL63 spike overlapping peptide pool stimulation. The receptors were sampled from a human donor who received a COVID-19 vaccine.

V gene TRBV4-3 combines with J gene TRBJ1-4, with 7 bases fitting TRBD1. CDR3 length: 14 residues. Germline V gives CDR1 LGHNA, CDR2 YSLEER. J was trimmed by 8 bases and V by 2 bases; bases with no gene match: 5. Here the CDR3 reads CASSQRSGGEKLFF. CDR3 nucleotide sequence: TGCGCCAGCAGCCAACGGTCAGGGGGGGAAAAACTGTTTTTT.

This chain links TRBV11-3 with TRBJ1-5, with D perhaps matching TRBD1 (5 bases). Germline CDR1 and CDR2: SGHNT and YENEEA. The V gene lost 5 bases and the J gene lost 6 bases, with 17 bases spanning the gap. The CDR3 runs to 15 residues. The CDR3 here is CASSPRPGSGQPQHF. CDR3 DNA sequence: TGTGCCAGCAGCCCGAGACCAGGGAGTGGTCAGCCCCAGCATTTT.

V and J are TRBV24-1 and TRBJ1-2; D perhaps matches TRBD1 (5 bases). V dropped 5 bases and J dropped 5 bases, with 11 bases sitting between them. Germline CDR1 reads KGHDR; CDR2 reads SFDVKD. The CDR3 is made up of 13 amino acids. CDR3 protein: CATSAREGYGYTF. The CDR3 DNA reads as TGTGCCACCAGTGCTAGGGAGGGGTATGGCTACACCTTC.

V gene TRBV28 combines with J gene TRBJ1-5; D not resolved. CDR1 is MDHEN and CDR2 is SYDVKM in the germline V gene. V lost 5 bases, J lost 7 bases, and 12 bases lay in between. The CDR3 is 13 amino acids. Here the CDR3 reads CASSPGGPQPQHF. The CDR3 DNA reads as TGTGCCAGCAGTCCAGGAGGGCCGCAGCCCCAGCATTTT.